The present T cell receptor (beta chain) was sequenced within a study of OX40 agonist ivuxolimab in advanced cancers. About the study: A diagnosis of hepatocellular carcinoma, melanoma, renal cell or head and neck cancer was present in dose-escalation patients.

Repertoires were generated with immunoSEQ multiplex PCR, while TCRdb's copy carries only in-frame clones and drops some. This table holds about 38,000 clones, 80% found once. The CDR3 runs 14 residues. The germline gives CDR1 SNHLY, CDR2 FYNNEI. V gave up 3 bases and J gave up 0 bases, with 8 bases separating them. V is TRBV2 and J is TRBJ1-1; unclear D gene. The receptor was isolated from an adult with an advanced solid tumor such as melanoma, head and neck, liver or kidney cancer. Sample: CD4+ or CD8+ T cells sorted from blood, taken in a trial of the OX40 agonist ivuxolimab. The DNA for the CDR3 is TGTGCCAGCAGTGAGAAGGGATTGAACACTGAAGCTTTCTTT. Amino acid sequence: CASSEKGLNTEAFF.